This entry features one T cell receptor beta chain sequence. This record comes from a study of glioma-infiltrating T cells after dendritic cell vaccination. In the study overall: Glioblastoma patients came from Phase I and II dendritic cell vaccination trials. At biweekly intervals, patients got three intradermal dendritic cell vaccine injections. The vaccine used monocyte-derived dendritic cells pulsed overnight with autologous tumor lysate.

J lost 4 bases, V lost 4 bases, and 12 bases had no gene match. The CDR3 is 18 residues long. CDR1 is SGHTA, CDR2 FQGNSA, per germline. TCRdb's table, derived via immunoSEQ multiplex PCR, lists solely in-frame clones and lacks some. The sample includes 50,000 to 80,000 clones, 82% of them seen just once. Sequencing was performed on blood, taken before dendritic cell vaccination. The gene calls are TRBV7-2 and TRBJ2-3; 12 nucleotides agree with TRBD2. This TCR came from a human donor with glioblastoma. CDR3 DNA: TGTGCCAGCAGCTCTCCACTAGCGGGGGGTTACTTGCCAGATACGCAGTATTTT. It is translated as CASSSPLAGGYLPDTQYF.